This T cell receptor beta chain was sequenced for a study of cytomegalovirus exposure and HLA in healthy donors. This CDR3 is 15 amino acids long. Germline V gives CDR1 MDHEN, CDR2 SYDVKM. V trimming: 7 bases; J trimming: 1 base; junction bases outside the gene matches: 8. Comments on this clone: Its antigen is unknown.

The PCR employed 60 Vbeta primers together with 13 Jbeta primers. In the source study's methods: Roughly 10 million shared chains were among 65 million to 85 million unique TCR beta chains counted in a later analysis. Profiled with immunoSEQ multiplex PCR; TCRdb holds only in-frame clones, not every one. The V and J calls and clone size were taken over from that table, and D and trimming were inferred from the DNA. Here the sample spans about 150,000 clones, approximately 71% being singletons. Broader study findings: Associated with cytomegalovirus, according to the listing, were around 170 TCR beta chains. A later analysis showed HLA-associated TCR beta chains outstripping equally common others in clonal expansion. In an earlier analysis, productive rearrangement rates for most beta V segments clustered near 87% or 30%.

The chain combines TRBV28 with TRBJ1-1; 8 bases are shared with TRBD1. The sequence derives from a man between 18 and 29 years old in good health and CMV-seropositive. The sequenced material came from PBMCs. CDR3 amino acids: CASNTGQGWNTEAFF. CDR3 DNA: TGTGCCAGCAACACCGGACAGGGATGGAACACTGAAGCTTTCTTT. The complete variable domain, with remaining parts taken from reference TRBV28 and TRBJ1-1, reads DVKVTQSSRYLVKRTGEKVFLECVQDMDHENMFWYRQDPGLGLRLIYFSYDVKMKEKGDIPEGYSVSREKKERFSLILESASTNQTSMYLCASNTGQGWNTEAFFGQGTRLTVV.